Shown below are 2 T cell receptor beta chains from a single sample sequenced in a study of CD4 T cells in relation to SARS-CoV-2 and coronaviruses. The data were produced by immunoSEQ multiplex PCR, yet TCRdb's version contains in-frame clones alone and is incomplete. Here the sample spans some 45,000 clones, 82% being singletons. These receptors have no known antigen. The sample comprised naive CD4+ T cells from PBMCs, cultured in vitro. Subset defined: naive CD4+ T cells isolated by negative enrichment. Receptors were obtained from an adult with COVID-19.

The chain joins TRBV7-9 to TRBJ2-1; 9 bases agree with TRBD2. The junction had 10 bases not matched to a gene; V was cut back by 5 bases and J by 2 bases. The CDR3 consists of 17 residues. Per the germline V gene, CDR1 is SEHNR and CDR2 is FQNEAQ (reference sequence). The CDR3 spells CASSPIRGRAPYNEQFF. The CDR3 nucleotides are TGTGCCAGCAGCCCTATCCGCGGGAGGGCCCCCTACAATGAGCAGTTCTTC.

This clone was picked up a small number of times. J is TRBJ1-2 and V is TRBV2; no definite D call. CDR1 is SNHLY and CDR2 is FYNNEI in the germline V gene. The CDR3 has 14 residues. The V end lost 1 base, the J end lost 7 bases, and 13 bases lay between the germline ends. CDR3 sequence (DNA): TGTGCCAGCAGTGAAGACGACGGGTTTGGTGGCTACACCTTC. This translates into CASSEDDGFGGYTF. The whole variable domain, remainder taken from reference TRBV2 and TRBJ1-2, is EPEVTQTPSHQVTQMGQEVILRCVPISNHLYFYWYRQILGQKVEFLVSFYNNEISEKSEIFDDQFSVERPDGSNFTLKIRSTKLEDSAMYFCASSEDDGFGGYTFGSGTRLTVV.